Listed below are T cell receptor beta chains from one sample, sequenced in a study of blood T cell repertoires in COVID-19. This table comes from immunoSEQ multiplex PCR, and its TCRdb copy is limited to in-frame clones, with some not included. Among about 360,000 clones listed, about 90% were seen once. Sequenced material: PBMCs or T cells enriched from blood (not recorded which). The receptor source for this set is a man aged 35 to 55 in a cohort exposed to, infected with or recovered from COVID-19 (not recorded which). Each CDR3 is given with its conserved first and last residue. The D gene is left open where the match is weak. The size field is filled for only some rows; it gives once, few, many or a size class.

v_gene	abundance	d_gene	j_gene	CDR3aa	CDR3nt
TRBV7-9	-	-	TRBJ2-5	CASSLPRGRKYF	TGTGCCAGCAGCTTACCGAGGGGGAGAAAGTACTTC
TRBV2	-	-	TRBJ1-1	CASSQRQDANTEAFF	TGTGCCAGCAGTCAGCGACAGGATGCTAACACTGAAGCTTTCTTT
TRBV7-9	-	-	TRBJ2-1	CASSPGSVSVTNYNEQFF	TGTGCCAGCAGCCCTGGGAGTGTTAGCGTCACAAACTACAATGAGCAGTTCTTC
TRBV24-1	-	TRBD2	TRBJ2-7	CASSGRLQFLAGRTYEQYF	TGTGCCTCCTCCGGACGGCTCCAGTTTCTAGCGGGCCGTACCTACGAGCAGTACTTC
TRBV19	-	-	TRBJ1-2	CASSIVSQVYGYTF	TGTGCCAGTAGTATAGTCAGCCAGGTGTATGGCTACACCTTC
TRBV2	-	-	TRBJ2-2	CASTEGWVGDGELFF	TGTGCCAGCACCGAGGGATGGGTCGGGGACGGGGAGCTGTTTTTT
TRBV25-1	-	TRBD1	TRBJ1-4	CASSEFRTGGEKLFF	TGTGCCAGCAGTGAATTTAGGACAGGAGGGGAAAAACTGTTTTTT
TRBV7-9	-	-	TRBJ2-3	CASSPGENMADTQYF	TGTGCCAGCAGTCCAGGGGAAAATATGGCAGATACGCAGTATTTT
TRBV18	once	TRBD2	TRBJ2-1	CASSLREDGGEQFF	TGTGCCAGCTCCCTACGGGAGGACGGCGGTGAGCAGTTCTTC
TRBV5-1	-	TRBD1	TRBJ1-2	CASSLTGTGDGGGYTF	TGCGCCAGCAGCTTAACCGGGACAGGGGACGGTGGTGGCTACACCTTC
TRBV4-1	-	-	TRBJ1-5	CASSQGARQGAQPQHF	TGCGCCAGCAGCCAAGGGGCCCGCCAGGGTGCGCAGCCCCAGCATTTT
TRBV7-3	-	TRBD1	TRBJ2-2	CASSLSIGTANTGELFF	TGTGCCAGCAGCTTAAGCATAGGGACAGCGAACACCGGGGAGCTGTTTTTT
TRBV5-4	few	TRBD1	TRBJ1-1	CASSRDRGTEAFF	TGTGCCAGCAGTCGAGACAGGGGAACTGAAGCTTTCTTT
TRBV9	-	TRBD1	TRBJ2-4	CASSAGQGWNIQYF	TGTGCCAGCAGCGCTGGACAGGGATGGAACATTCAGTACTTC
TRBV7-9	-	TRBD1	TRBJ1-2	CASSEDRLLTF	TGTGCCAGCAGCGAGGACAGGCTTCTCACCTTC
TRBV18	-	-	TRBJ1-3	CASSPPVAGNTIYF	TGTGCCAGCTCACCACCCGTTGCTGGAAACACCATATATTTT
TRBV27	once	-	TRBJ2-5	CASSLSRRASETQYF	TGTGCCAGCAGTTTATCGAGGAGGGCCTCTGAGACCCAGTACTTC
TRBV7-9	-	-	TRBJ2-1	CASSLSLPGNEQFF	TGTGCCAGCAGCTTAAGCCTCCCAGGCAATGAGCAGTTCTTC
TRBV10-2	-	-	TRBJ1-1	CASSSSGVNTEAFF	TGCGCCAGCAGTTCCTCGGGGGTGAACACTGAAGCTTTCTTT
TRBV5-1	-	TRBD1	TRBJ1-4	CASSLEGAGEKLFF	TGCGCCAGCAGCTTGGAGGGGGCTGGAGAAAAACTGTTTTTT
TRBV30	once	-	TRBJ1-5	CAWSVKGLQPQHF	TGTGCCTGGAGTGTAAAGGGGTTGCAGCCCCAGCATTTT
TRBV11-2	-	-	TRBJ2-1	CASSPRSTYNEQFF	TGTGCCAGCAGCCCCAGGTCGACGTACAATGAGCAGTTCTTC
TRBV5-1	-	TRBD1	TRBJ2-6	CASSLQGAGANVLTF	TGCGCCAGCAGCTTACAGGGGGCTGGGGCCAACGTCCTGACTTTC
TRBV6-1	-	-	TRBJ1-2	CASSERDVNGYTF	TGTGCCAGCAGTGAGCGGGACGTGAATGGCTACACCTTC
TRBV7-9	few	-	TRBJ1-1	CAGIRTVNTEAFF	TGTGCGGGGATTCGGACTGTGAACACTGAAGCTTTCTTT
TRBV6-4	-	TRBD1	TRBJ1-5	CASSRDSYSNQPQHF	TGTGCCAGCAGCCGGGACAGTTATAGCAATCAGCCCCAGCATTTT
TRBV24-1	-	TRBD2	TRBJ2-1	CATSKSGTSGRDEQFF	TGTGCCACCAGCAAAAGTGGGACTAGCGGGAGGGATGAGCAGTTCTTC
TRBV3-1/TRBV3-2	-	TRBD1	TRBJ1-2	CASSQAYTRDRGSHTF	TGTGCCAGCAGCCAAGCCTACACCCGGGACAGGGGATCCCACACCTTC
TRBV5-1	-	TRBD2	TRBJ2-3	CASSYWTSGSPTDTQYF	TGCGCCAGCAGCTACTGGACTAGCGGGAGTCCTACAGATACGCAGTATTTT
TRBV6-4	-	TRBD1	TRBJ1-1	CASSAGTENTEAFF	TGTGCCAGCAGCGCCGGGACAGAGAACACTGAAGCTTTCTTT